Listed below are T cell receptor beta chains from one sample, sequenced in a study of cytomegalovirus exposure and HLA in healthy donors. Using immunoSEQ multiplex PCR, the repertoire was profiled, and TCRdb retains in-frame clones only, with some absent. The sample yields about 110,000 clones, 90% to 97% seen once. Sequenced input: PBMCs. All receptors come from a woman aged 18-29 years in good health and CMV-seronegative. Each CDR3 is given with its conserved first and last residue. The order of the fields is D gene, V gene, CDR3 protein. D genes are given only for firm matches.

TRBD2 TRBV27 CASSTSGGIPYEQYF
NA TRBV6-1 CASTGGRSDTQYF
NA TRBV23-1 CASSQSKGVKNIQYF
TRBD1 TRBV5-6 CASSLEDRGVDYGYTF
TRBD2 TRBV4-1 CASSQTGTSPFEQYF
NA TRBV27 CASSSGRNYGYTF
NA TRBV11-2 CASSRRLGQETQYF
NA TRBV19 CASSIQGLTEAFF
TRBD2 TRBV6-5 CASSPLAGGSPQFF
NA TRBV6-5 CASSPGNTEAFF
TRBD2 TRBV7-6 CASSLRAGGPSYEQYF
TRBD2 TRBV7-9 CASSTGTSGSSTDTQYF
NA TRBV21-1 CASSKGGTGNRSNQPQHF
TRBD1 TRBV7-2 CASSLAGGLGSPLHF
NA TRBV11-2 CASSLEAGRNTEAFF
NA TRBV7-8 CASSFQRGTSTDTQYF
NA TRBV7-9 CASSQPGQTGDTQYF
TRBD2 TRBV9 CASSVSDSGGRETQYF
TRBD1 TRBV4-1 CASSQDTGESYEQYF
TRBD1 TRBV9 CASSANPTGANTEAFF
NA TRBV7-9 CASSPVTGDYGYTF
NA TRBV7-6 CASSLAPAGEQPQHF
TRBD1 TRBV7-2 CASSPGGRTNEKLFF